The 7 T cell receptor beta chains presented below share a single source sample, sequenced in a study of blood T cell repertoires in COVID-19. The protocol was immunoSEQ multiplex PCR, while the TCRdb copy is restricted to in-frame clones and leaves out a portion. The data contain hundreds of thousands of clones, over 75% of them singletons. The sequencing sample was made of peripheral blood. The receptors originated from a woman aged 65 to 85 with COVID-19, enrolled during active disease.

This clone was found a few times. The J gene is TRBJ1-2, the V gene TRBV19, with 10 bases lining up with TRBD1. The germline V gene encodes CDR1 LNHDA and CDR2 SQIVND (reference sequence). Unmatched junction bases numbered 10, after V lost 5 bases and J lost 4 bases. This CDR3 has 16 amino acids. Written as DNA, the CDR3 is TGTGCCAGTAGTGTCTCCGGGACAGGGGCTATCTATGGCTACACCTTC. Amino acids: CASSVSGTGAIYGYTF.

This clone came up a few times. The rearrangement uses TRBV19 and TRBJ1-5; the match to TRBD1 covers 7 bases. V lost 5 bases and J lost 5; bases outside the gene matches: 6. The CDR3 is made up of 14 amino acids. Germline assignment: CDR1 LNHDA and CDR2 SQIVND (reference sequence). CDR3 coding DNA: TGTGCCAGTAGTCCAGGACAGGCGGATCAGCCCCAGCATTTT. Its translation is CASSPGQADQPQHF. The full variable domain, completed using reference TRBV19 and TRBJ1-5, is DGGITQSPKYLFRKEGQNVTLSCEQNLNHDAMYWYRQDPGQGLRLIYYSQIVNDFQKGDIAEGYSVSREKKESFPLTVTSAQKNPTAFYLCASSPGQADQPQHFGDGTRLSIL.

The rearrangement joins TRBV9 to TRBJ2-5; 9 positions agree with TRBD2. The CDR3 is made up of 17 amino acids. V lost 0 bases, J lost 5 bases, and 11 bases stayed unmatched. Germline loops: CDR1 SGDLS, CDR2 YYNGEE. The CDR3: CASSVGGSGSGQETQYF. The CDR3 DNA is TGTGCCAGCAGCGTAGGAGGTAGCGGGAGTGGGCAGGAGACCCAGTACTTC.

V gene TRBV5-1 combines with J gene TRBJ1-6; 11 bases are a match to TRBD1. The V gene's germline CDR1 is SGHRS and CDR2 YFSETQ. Losses at the gene ends were 4 bases for V and 4 bases for J; bases not matched to a gene: 7. The CDR3 is 17 residues long. CDR3 sequence: CASSQTGTGGYNSPLHF. CDR3 in DNA: TGCGCCAGCAGCCAAACCGGGACAGGGGGGTATAATTCACCCCTCCACTTT.

This sequence joins TRBV28 and TRBJ1-1; D perhaps matches TRBD1 (5 bases). From germline, CDR1 is MDHEN and CDR2 SYDVKM. CDR3 size: 14 residues. Trimming stripped 9 bases from V and 0 bases from J, with 14 bases between. This chain's CDR3 is CASPPGGLNTEAFF. The DNA of the CDR3 is TGTGCCAGTCCACCGGGGGGTTTGAACACTGAAGCTTTCTTT.

The chain employs TRBV29-1 and TRBJ2-1; TRBD1 aligns across 12 bases. Germline assignment: CDR1 SQVTM and CDR2 ANQGSEA. The CDR3 runs to 15 residues. Trimming at V came to 1 base and at J to 9 bases, leaving 7 bases not matched to a gene. CDR3 residues: CSVEGPGQGAGEQFF. The CDR3 nucleotides read TGCAGCGTTGAAGGACCGGGACAGGGGGCGGGTGAGCAGTTCTTC.

The rearrangement uses TRBV19 and TRBJ1-5; D remains unclear. This CDR3 spans 13 amino acids. Germline V gene data show CDR1 as LNHDA and CDR2 as SQIVND (reference sequence). Trimming shortened V by 6 bases and J by 0 bases, and 6 bases separated the two germline ends. Here the CDR3 reads CASSLSSNQPQHF. CDR3 coding DNA: TGTGCCAGTAGCCTTTCTAGCAATCAGCCCCAGCATTTT.